One sample yielded the 4 T cell receptor beta chains listed below, sequenced in a study of blood T cell repertoires in COVID-19 (dated by TCRdb to between 2020 and 2021). The library relied on the immunoSEQ multiplex PCR assay. The source is immuneACCESS, and TCRdb retained only in-frame sequences with V and J called. Part of the clones is not carried over; for the studies checked, unresolved V genes explain less than half of this, and the remainder is unexplained. The sample table lists approximately 440,000 clones, roughly 88% of them with a count of one. The ten biggest clones cover over 10% of the sample. The specimen was peripheral blood. These receptors all come from a woman in her fifties or sixties with COVID-19, enrolled during active disease.

V is TRBV29-1 and J is TRBJ2-1; TRBD1 might be the D (5 bases). There are 15 residues in the CDR3. Trimming removed 7 bases from V and 2 bases from J, with 18 bases in between. Germline assignment: CDR1 SQVTM and CDR2 ANQGSEA. Written as DNA, the CDR3 is TGCAGCGCCCCCGGGTGGGGCTCAACCTACAATGAGCAGTTCTTC. It yields the protein CSAPGWGSTYNEQFF.

This clone came up a few times. This chain joins TRBV5-5 and TRBJ2-5; TRBD1 might be the D (6 bases). Germline CDR1 reads SGHKS; CDR2 reads YYEKEE (reference sequence). The CDR3 totals 15 residues. V lost 2 bases, J lost 5 bases, and 16 bases lay in between. As DNA, the CDR3 is TGTGCCAGCAGCTTCGCCGGGACACGAGAGGAGACCCAGTACTTC. This translates into CASSFAGTREETQYF.

The rearrangement uses TRBV29-1 and TRBJ1-1, with D maybe TRBD1 (6 bases). V was clipped by 8 bases and J by 8 bases, with 21 bases between them. CDR3 length equals 13 residues. CDR1 is SQVTM, CDR2 ANQGSEA, per germline. CDR3 in DNA: TGCAGCACCCTGGGGGGGGGCTCCGCCGAAGCTTTCTTT. It yields the protein CSTLGGGSAEAFF. Looking up the rest from reference TRBV29-1 and TRBJ1-1 gives the full variable domain: SAVISQKPSRDICQRGTSLTIQCQVDSQVTMMFWYRQQPGQSLTLIATANQGSEATYESGFVIDKFPISRPNLTFSTLTVSNMSPEDSSIYLCSTLGGGSAEAFFGQGTRLTVV.

The rearrangement uses TRBV7-2 and TRBJ2-7, with 9 bases identical to TRBD2. The CDR3 is 15 residues long. V was pared by 5 bases and J by 3 bases, with 8 bases of the junction left unmatched. Germline assignment: CDR1 SGHTA and CDR2 FQGNSA. The CDR3 DNA reads TGTGCCAGCAGCATGGGACTAGCAAATTACTACGAGCAGTACTTC. Protein product: CASSMGLANYYEQYF.